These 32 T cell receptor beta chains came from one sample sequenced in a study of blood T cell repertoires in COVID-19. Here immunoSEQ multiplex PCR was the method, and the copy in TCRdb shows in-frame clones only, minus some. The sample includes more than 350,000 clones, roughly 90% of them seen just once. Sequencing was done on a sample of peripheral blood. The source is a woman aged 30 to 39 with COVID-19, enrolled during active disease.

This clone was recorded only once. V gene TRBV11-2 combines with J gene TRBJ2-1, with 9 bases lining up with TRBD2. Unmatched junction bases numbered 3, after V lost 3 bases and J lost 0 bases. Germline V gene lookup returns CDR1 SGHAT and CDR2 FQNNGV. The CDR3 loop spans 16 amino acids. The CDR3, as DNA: TGTGCCAGCAGCTTGACTAGCGGCCGCTCCTACAATGAGCAGTTCTTC. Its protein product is CASSLTSGRSYNEQFF.

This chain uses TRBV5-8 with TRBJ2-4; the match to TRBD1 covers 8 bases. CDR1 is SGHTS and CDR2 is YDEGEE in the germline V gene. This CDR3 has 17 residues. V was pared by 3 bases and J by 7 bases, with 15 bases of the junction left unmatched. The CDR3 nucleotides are TGTGCCAGCAGCTGGGACAGGCAATCGAACGTTCGGAACATTCAGTACTTC. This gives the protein CASSWDRQSNVRNIQYF.

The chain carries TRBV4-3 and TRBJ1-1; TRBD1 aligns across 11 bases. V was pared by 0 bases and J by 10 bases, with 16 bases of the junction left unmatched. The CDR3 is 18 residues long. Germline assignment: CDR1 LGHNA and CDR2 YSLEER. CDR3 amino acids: CASSQDLRVGQGAWGAFF. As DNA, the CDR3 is TGCGCCAGCAGCCAAGATTTACGGGTTGGACAGGGGGCTTGGGGAGCTTTCTTT.

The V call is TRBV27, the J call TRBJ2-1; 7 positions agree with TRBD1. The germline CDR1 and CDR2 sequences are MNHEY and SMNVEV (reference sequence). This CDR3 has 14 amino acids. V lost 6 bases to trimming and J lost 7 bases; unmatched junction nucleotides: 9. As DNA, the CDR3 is TGTGCCAGCAGCCCTGGACAGGCGATGAATGAGCAGTTCTTC. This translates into CASSPGQAMNEQFF.

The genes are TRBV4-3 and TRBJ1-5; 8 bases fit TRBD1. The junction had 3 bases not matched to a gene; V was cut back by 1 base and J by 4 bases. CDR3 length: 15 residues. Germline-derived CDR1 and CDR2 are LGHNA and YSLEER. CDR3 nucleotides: TGCGCCAGCAGCCAAGCGACAGGGGCAAATCAGCCCCAGCATTTT. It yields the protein CASSQATGANQPQHF.

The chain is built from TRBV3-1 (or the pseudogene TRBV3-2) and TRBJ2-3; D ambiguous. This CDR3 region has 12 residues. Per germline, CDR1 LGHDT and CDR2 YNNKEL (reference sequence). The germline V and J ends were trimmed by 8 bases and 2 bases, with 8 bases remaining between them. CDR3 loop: CASPTATDTQYF. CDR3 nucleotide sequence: TGTGCCAGCCCCACAGCCACAGATACGCAGTATTTT.

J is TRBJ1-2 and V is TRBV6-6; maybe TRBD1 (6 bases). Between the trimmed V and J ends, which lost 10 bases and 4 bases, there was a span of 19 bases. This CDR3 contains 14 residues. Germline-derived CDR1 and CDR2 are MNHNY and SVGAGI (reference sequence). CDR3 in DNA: TGTGCCACCTACCCCACAGGGACGGTCTATGGCTACACCTTC. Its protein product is CATYPTGTVYGYTF.

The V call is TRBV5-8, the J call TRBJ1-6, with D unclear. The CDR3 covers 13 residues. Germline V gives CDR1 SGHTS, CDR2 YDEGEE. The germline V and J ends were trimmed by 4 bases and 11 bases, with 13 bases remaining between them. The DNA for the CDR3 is TGTGCCAGCAGCCGCAAGCGAGGGACACCCCTCCACTTT. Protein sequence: CASSRKRGTPLHF.

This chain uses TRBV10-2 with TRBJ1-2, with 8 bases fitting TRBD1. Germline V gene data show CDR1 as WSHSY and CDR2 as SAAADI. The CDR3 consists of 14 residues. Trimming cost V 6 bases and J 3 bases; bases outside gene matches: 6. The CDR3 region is CASRRTGQDYGYTF. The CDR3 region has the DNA TGCGCCAGCAGAAGGACGGGACAGGACTATGGCTACACCTTC.

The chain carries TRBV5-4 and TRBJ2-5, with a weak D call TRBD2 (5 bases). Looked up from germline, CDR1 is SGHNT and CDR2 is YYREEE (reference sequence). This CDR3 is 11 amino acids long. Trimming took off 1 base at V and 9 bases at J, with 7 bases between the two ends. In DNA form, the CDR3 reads TGTGCCAGCAGCTTGTTCGGGGCCCAGTACTTC. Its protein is CASSLFGAQYF.

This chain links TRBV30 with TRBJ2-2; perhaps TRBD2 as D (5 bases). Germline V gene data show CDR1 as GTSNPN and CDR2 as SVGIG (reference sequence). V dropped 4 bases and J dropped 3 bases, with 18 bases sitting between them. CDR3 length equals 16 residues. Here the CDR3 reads CAWNAPGLDHTGELFF. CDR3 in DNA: TGTGCCTGGAACGCCCCCGGACTCGACCACACCGGGGAGCTGTTTTTT.

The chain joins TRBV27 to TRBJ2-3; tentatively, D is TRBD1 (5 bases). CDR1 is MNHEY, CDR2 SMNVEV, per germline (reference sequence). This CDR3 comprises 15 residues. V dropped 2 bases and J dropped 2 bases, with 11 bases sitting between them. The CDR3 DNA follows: TGTGCCAGCAGTTTAATAGGGGCACTCACAGATACGCAGTATTTT. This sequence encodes CASSLIGALTDTQYF.

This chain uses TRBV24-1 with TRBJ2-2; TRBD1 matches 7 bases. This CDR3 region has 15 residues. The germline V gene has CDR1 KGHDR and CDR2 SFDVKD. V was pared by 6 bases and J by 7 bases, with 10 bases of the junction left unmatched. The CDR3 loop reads CATSIDREGLGELFF. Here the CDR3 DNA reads TGTGCCACCAGTATCGACAGGGAAGGGCTCGGGGAGCTGTTTTTT.

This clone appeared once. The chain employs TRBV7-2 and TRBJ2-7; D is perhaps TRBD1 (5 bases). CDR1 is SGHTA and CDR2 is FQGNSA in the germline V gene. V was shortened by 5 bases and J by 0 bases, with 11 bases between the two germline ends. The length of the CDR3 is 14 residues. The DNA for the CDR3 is TGTGCCAGCAGCCCCCAACAGGTCTCCTACGAGCAGTACTTC. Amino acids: CASSPQQVSYEQYF.

CDR3 in amino acids: CASSVFRDRGIVAFF. The CDR3 coding sequence is TGTGCCAGCAGTGTATTCCGGGACAGGGGAATTGTAGCTTTCTTT. The chain combines TRBV28 with TRBJ1-1; 10 nucleotides align to TRBD1. The ends lost 5 bases at V and 10 bases at J; junction bases unmatched: 13. The CDR3 runs to 15 residues. Germline CDR1 is MDHEN and CDR2 is SYDVKM.

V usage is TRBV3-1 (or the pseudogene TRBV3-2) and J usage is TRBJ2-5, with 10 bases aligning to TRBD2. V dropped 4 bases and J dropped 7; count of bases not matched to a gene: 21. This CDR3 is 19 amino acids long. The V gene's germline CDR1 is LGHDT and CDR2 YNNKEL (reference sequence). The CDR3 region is CASSRETWATSGTQRTQYF. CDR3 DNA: TGTGCCAGCAGCCGAGAGACTTGGGCTACTAGCGGGACCCAGAGGACCCAGTACTTC.

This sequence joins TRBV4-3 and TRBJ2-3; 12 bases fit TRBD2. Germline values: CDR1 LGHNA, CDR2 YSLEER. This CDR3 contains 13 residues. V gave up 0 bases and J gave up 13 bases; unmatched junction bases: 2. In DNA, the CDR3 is TGCGCCAGCAGCCAAGATCGACTAGCGGGGGAGTATTTT. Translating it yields CASSQDRLAGEYF.

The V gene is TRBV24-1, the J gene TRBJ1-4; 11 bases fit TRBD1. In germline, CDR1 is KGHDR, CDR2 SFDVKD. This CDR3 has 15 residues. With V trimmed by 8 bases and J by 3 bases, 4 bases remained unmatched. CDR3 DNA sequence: TGTGCCACCAAAGGACAGGGGGCGGCTAATGAAAAACTGTTTTTT. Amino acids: CATKGQGAANEKLFF.

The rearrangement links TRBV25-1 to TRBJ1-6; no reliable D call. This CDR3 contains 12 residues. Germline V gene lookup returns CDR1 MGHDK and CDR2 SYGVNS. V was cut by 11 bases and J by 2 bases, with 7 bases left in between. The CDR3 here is CAPGPYNSPLHF. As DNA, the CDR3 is TGTGCCCCAGGCCCCTATAATTCACCCCTCCACTTT.

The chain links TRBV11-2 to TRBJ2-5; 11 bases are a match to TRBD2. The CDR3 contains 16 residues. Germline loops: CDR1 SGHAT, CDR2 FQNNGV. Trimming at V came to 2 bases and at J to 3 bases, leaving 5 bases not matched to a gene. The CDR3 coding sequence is TGTGCCAGCAGCTTACTAGCGGGGGGCGCTGAAGAGACCCAGTACTTC. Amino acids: CASSLLAGGAEETQYF.

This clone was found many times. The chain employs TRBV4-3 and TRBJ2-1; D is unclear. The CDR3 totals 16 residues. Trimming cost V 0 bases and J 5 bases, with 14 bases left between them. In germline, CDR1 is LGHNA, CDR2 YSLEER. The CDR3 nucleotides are TGCGCCAGCAGCCAAGATCGGGTTTCGAGAAACAATGAGCAGTTCTTC. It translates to CASSQDRVSRNNEQFF.

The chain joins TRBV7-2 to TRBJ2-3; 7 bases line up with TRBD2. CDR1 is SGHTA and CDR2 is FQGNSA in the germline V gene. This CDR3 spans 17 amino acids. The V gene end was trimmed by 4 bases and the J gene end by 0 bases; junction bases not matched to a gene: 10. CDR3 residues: CASSSRVAGASTDTQYF. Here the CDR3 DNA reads TGTGCCAGCAGCTCGCGGGTAGCGGGTGCTAGCACAGATACGCAGTATTTT.

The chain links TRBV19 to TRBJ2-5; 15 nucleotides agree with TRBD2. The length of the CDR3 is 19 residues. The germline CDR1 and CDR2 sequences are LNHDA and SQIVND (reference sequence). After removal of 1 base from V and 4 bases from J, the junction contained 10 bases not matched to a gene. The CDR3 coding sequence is TGTGCCAGTAGTATAGCCGGGACTAGCGGGAGGTGGGGAGGAGAGACCCAGTACTTC. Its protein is CASSIAGTSGRWGGETQYF.

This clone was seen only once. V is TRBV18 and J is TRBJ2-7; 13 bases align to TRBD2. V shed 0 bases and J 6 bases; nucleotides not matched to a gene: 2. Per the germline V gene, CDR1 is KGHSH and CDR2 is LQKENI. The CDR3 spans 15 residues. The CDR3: CASSPPGTSGTEQYV. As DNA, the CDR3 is TGTGCCAGCTCACCACCCGGGACTAGCGGGACCGAGCAGTACGTC.

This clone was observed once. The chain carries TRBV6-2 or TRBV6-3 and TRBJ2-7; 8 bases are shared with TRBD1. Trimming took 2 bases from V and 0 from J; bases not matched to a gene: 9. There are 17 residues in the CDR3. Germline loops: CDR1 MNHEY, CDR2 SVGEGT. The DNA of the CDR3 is TGTGCCAGCAGTTACCCGACGGACAGGGCAGTCTCCTACGAGCAGTACTTC. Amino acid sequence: CASSYPTDRAVSYEQYF.

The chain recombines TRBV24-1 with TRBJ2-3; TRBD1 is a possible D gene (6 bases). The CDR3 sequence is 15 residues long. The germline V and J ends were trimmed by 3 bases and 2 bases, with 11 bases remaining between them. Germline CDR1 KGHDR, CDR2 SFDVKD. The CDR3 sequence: CATSDPGAHTDTQYF. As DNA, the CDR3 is TGTGCCACCAGTGATCCAGGGGCCCACACAGATACGCAGTATTTT.

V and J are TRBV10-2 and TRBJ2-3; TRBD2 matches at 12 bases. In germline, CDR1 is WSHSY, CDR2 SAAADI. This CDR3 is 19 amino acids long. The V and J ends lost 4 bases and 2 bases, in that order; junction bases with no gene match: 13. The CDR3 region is CASSGGTSGRNRDTDTQYF. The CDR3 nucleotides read TGCGCCAGCAGTGGGGGGACTAGCGGGCGGAACAGAGACACAGATACGCAGTATTTT.

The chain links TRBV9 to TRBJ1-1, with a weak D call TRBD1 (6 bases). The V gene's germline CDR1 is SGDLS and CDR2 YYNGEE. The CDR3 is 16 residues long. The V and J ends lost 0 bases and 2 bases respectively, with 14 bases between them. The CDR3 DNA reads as TGTGCCAGCAGCGTAGACGTAGGGGGGGTTAACACTGAAGCTTTCTTT. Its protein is CASSVDVGGVNTEAFF.

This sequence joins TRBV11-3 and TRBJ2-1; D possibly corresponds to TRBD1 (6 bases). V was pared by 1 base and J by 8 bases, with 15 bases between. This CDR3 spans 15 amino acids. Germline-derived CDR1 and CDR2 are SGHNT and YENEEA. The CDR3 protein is CASSLGGLLPDEQFF. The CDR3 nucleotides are TGTGCCAGCAGCTTAGGGGGGCTCCTTCCCGATGAGCAGTTCTTC. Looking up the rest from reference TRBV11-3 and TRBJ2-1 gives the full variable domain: EAGVVQSPRYKIIEKKQPVAFWCNPISGHNTLYWYLQNLGQGPELLIRYENEEAVDDSQLPKDRFSAERLKGVDSTLKIQPAELGDSAVYLCASSLGGLLPDEQFFGPGTRLTVL.

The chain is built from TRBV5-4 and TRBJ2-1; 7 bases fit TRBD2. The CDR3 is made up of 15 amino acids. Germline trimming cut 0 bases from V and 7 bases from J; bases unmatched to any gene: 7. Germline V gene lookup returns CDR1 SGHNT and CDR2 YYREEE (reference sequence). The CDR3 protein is CASSLDREVGNEQFF. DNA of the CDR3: TGTGCCAGCAGCTTGGATCGGGAGGTTGGTAATGAGCAGTTCTTC.

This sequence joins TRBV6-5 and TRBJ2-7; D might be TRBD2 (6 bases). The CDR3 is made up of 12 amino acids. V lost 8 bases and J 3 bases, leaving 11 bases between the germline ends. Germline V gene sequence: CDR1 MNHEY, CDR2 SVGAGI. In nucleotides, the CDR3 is TGTGCCAGCGCGGCGGGGTACTACGAGCAGTACTTC. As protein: CASAAGYYEQYF.

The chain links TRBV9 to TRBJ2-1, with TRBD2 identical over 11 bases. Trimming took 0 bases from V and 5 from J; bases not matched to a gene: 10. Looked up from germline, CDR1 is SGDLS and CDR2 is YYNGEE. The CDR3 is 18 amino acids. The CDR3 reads CASSVGSGRATTHNEQFF. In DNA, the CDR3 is TGTGCCAGCAGCGTAGGTAGCGGGAGGGCTACGACCCACAATGAGCAGTTCTTC. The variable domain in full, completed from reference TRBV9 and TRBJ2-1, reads DSGVTQTPKHLITATGQRVTLRCSPRSGDLSVYWYQQSLDQGLQFLIQYYNGEERAKGNILERFSAQQFPDLHSELNLSSLELGDSALYFCASSVGSGRATTHNEQFFGPGTRLTVL.